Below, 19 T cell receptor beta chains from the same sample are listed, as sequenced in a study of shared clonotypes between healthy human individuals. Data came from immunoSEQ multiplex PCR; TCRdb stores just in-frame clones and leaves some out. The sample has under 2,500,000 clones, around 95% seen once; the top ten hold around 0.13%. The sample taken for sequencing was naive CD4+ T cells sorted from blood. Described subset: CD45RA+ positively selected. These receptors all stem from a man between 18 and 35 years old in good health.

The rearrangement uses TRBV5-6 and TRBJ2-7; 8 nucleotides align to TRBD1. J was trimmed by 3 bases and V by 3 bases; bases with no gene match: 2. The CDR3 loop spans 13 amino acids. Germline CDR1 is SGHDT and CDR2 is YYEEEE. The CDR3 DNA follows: TGTGCCAGCAGCTCCGACAGGGGCTACGAGCAGTACTTC. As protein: CASSSDRGYEQYF.

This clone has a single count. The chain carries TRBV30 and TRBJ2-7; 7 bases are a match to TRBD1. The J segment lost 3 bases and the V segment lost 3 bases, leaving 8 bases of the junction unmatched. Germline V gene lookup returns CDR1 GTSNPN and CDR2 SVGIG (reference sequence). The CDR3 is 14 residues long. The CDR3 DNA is TGTGCCTGGAGCCGACAGGGAATAGGCTACGAGCAGTACTTC. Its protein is CAWSRQGIGYEQYF. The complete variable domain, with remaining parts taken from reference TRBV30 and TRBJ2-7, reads SQTIHQWPATLVQPVGSPLSLECTVEGTSNPNLYWYRQAAGRGLQLLFYSVGIGQISSEVPQNLSASRPQDRQFILSSKKLLLSDSGFYLCAWSRQGIGYEQYFGPGTRLTVT.

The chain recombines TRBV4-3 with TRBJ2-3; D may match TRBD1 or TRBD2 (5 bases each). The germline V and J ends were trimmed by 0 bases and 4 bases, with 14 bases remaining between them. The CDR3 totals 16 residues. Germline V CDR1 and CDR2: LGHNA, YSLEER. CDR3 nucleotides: TGCGCCAGCAGCCAAGATCTGGCCGTGGGGGCAGATACGCAGTATTTT. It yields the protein CASSQDLAVGADTQYF.

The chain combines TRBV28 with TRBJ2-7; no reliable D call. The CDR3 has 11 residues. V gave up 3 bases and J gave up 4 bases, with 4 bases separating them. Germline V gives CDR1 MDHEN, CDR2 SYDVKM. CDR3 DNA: TGTGCCAGCAGTTTTGTTTACGAGCAGTACTTC. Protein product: CASSFVYEQYF.

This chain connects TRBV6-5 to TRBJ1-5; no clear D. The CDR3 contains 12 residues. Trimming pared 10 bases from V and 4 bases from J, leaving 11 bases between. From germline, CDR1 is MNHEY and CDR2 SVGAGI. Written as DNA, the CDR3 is TGTGCCACCGGAGGGATTAATCAGCCCCAGCATTTT. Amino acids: CATGGINQPQHF.

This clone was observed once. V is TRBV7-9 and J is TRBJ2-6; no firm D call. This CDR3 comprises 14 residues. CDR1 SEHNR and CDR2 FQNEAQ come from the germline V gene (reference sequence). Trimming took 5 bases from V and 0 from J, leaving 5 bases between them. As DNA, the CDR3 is TGTGCCAGCAGCACCTTCTCTGGGGCCAACGTCCTGACTTTC. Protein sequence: CASSTFSGANVLTF. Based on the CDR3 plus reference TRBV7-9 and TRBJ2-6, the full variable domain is DTGVSQNPRHKITKRGQNVTFRCDPISEHNRLYWYRQTLGQGPEFLTYFQNEAQLEKSRLLSDRFSAERPKGSFSTLEIQRTEQGDSAMYLCASSTFSGANVLTFGAGSRLTVL.

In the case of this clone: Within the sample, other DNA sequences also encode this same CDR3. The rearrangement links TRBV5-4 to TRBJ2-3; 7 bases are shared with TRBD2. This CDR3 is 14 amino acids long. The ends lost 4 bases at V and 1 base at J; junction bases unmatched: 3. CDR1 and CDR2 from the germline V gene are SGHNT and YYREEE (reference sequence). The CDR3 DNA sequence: TGTGCCAGCAGCCAGGGAGGGGGCACAGATACGCAGTATTTT. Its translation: CASSQGGGTDTQYF.

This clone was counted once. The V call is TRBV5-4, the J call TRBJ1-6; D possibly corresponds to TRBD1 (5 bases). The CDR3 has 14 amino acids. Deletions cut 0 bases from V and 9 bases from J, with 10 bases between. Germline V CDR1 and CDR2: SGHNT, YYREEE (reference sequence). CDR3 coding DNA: TGTGCCAGCAGCTTGGCAGGGCTCGGTTCACCCCTCCACTTT. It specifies CASSLAGLGSPLHF.

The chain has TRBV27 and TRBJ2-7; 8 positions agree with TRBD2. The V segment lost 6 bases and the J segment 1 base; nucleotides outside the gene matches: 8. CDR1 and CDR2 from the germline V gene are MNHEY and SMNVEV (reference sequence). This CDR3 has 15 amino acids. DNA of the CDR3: TGTGCCAGCAGGCCGGGACTAGTGAATTCCTACGAGCAGTACTTC. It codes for CASRPGLVNSYEQYF.

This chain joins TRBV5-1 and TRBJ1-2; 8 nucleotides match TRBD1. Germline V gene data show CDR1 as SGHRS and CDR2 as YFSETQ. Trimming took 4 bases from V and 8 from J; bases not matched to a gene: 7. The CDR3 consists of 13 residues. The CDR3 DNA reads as TGCGCCAGCAGCCTAGGACAGGGTCAGGGCTACACCTTC. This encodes CASSLGQGQGYTF. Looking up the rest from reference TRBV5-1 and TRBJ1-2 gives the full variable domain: KAGVTQTPRYLIKTRGQQVTLSCSPISGHRSVSWYQQTPGQGLQFLFEYFSETQRNKGNFPGRFSGRQFSNSRSEMNVSTLELGDSALYLCASSLGQGQGYTFGSGTRLTVV.

The CDR3 sequence is CASRDIESNQPQHF. DNA for the CDR3: TGTGCCAGCAGGGACATCGAAAGCAATCAGCCCCAGCATTTT. V is TRBV6-1 and J is TRBJ1-5; D perhaps matches TRBD1 (5 bases). This CDR3 is 14 amino acids long. From germline, CDR1 is MNHNS and CDR2 SASEGT. Between the trimmed V and J ends, which lost 6 bases and 1 base, there was a span of 10 bases.

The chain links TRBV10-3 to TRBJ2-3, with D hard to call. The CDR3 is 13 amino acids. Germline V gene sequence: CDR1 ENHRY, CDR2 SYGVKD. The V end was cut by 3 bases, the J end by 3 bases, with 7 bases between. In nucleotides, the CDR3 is TGTGCCATCAGTGATGGCAAAACAGATACGCAGTATTTT. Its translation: CAISDGKTDTQYF.

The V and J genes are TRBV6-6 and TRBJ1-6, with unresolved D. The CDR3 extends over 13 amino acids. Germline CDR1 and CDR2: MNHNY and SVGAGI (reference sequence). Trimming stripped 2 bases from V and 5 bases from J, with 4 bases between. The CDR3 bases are TGTGCCAGCAGTTACGAGCATAATTCACCCCTCCACTTT. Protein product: CASSYEHNSPLHF.

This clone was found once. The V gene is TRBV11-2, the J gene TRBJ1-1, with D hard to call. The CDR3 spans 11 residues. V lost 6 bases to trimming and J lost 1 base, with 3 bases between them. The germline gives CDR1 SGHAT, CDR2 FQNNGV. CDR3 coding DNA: TGTGCCAGCAGGGGGAACACTGAAGCTTTCTTT. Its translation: CASRGNTEAFF.

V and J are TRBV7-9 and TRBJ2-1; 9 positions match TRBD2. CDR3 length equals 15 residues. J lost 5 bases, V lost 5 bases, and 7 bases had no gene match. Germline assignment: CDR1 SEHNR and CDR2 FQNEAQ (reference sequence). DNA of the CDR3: TGTGCCAGCAGCGCCCCCGTAGCGGGAGACAATGAGCAGTTCTTC. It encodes CASSAPVAGDNEQFF.

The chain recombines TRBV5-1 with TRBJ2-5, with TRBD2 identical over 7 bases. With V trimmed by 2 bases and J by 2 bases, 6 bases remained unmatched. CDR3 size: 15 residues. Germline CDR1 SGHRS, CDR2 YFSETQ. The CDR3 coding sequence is TGCGCCAGCAGCTTCGGGATCGGGGGGCAAGAGACCCAGTACTTC. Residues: CASSFGIGGQETQYF. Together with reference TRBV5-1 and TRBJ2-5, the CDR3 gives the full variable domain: KAGVTQTPRYLIKTRGQQVTLSCSPISGHRSVSWYQQTPGQGLQFLFEYFSETQRNKGNFPGRFSGRQFSNSRSEMNVSTLELGDSALYLCASSFGIGGQETQYFGPGTRLLVL.

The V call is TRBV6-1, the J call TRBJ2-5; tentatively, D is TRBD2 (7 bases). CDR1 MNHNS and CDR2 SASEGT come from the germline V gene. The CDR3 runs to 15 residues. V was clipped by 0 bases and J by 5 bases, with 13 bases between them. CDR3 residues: CASSEAGGPYETQYF. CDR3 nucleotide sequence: TGTGCCAGCAGTGAAGCGGGGGGGCCATATGAGACCCAGTACTTC.

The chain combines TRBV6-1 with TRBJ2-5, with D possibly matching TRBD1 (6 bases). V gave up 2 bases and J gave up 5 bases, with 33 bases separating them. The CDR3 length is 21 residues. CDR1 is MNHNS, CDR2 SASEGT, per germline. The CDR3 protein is CASSESLFGFIDRTRRETQYF. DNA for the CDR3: TGTGCCAGCAGTGAAAGCTTGTTTGGTTTTATAGACAGGACCAGGAGGGAGACCCAGTACTTC.

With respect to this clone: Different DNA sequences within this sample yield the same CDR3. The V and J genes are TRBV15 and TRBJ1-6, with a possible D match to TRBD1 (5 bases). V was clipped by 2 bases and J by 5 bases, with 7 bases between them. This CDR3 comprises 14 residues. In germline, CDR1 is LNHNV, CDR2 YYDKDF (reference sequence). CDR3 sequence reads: CATSRTGDNSPLHF. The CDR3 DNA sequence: TGTGCCACCAGCAGAACGGGGGATAATTCACCCCTCCACTTT.